This passage covers 27 T cell receptor gamma chains from one sample sequenced in a study of gamma-delta T cells after stem cell transplantation. TCRdb re-identified clones in the RT-PCR reads via CATT. Of under 800 gamma-chain clones detected, 20% to 25% appear once; the ten largest clones hold roughly a tenth. Sequencing was carried out using gamma-delta T cells. These receptor sequences come from a human donor. It is not recorded whose cells these are; they may come from a transplant donor.

This clone is large (0.1 to 1%) within its sample. The chain links TRGV8 to TRGJ1 or TRGJ2. The length of the CDR3 is 13 residues. Trimming at V came to 2 bases and at J to 3 bases, leaving 4 bases not matched to a gene. The germline gives CDR1 VENAVY, CDR2 YDSYNSRV. The CDR3 is CATWDNIYYKKLF. The CDR3, as DNA: TGTGCCACCTGGGATAATATTTATTATAAGAAACTCTTT.

Concerning this clone itself: It may be a read error: a sequence one base away is much more abundant. This chain uses TRGV2 with TRGJP2. CDR3 size: 17 residues. Germline loops: CDR1 EGSNGY, CDR2 YDSYNSKV. The CDR3 nucleotides are TGTGCCACCTGGGACGGGCCAATAGAAGGTAGTGATCGGATCAAGACGTTT. This encodes CATWDGPIEGSDRIKTF.

Only a few counts were recorded for this clone. The chain carries TRGV9 and TRGJ1 or TRGJ2. The CDR3 extends over 13 amino acids. V lost 2 bases, J lost 3 bases, and 4 bases stayed unmatched. Germline values: CDR1 GITISATS, CDR2 ISYDGTV (reference sequence). CDR3 bases: TGTGCCTTGTGGGAGGGCTTTTATTATAAGAAACTCTTT. Translated, it gives CALWEGFYYKKLF.

On this clone: A single base separates this from a much larger clone, so it may be a read error. The V call is TRGV9, the J call TRGJ1 or TRGJ2. Germline values: CDR1 GITISATS, CDR2 ISYDGTV (reference sequence). The J segment lost 3 bases and the V segment lost 3 bases, leaving 8 bases of the junction unmatched. The CDR3 runs to 14 residues. The DNA for the CDR3 is TGTGCCTTGTGGGAGTGTGGAATTTATTATAAGAAACTCTTT. Protein product: CALWECGIYYKKLF.

This clone showed up just a few times. A clone one base away is much larger, so this may be a read error. The rearrangement joins TRGV9 to TRGJ1 or TRGJ2. The J segment lost 3 bases and the V segment lost 2 bases, leaving 1 base of the junction unmatched. The CDR3 is 12 amino acids. Germline V gene lookup returns CDR1 GITISATS and CDR2 ISYDGTV (reference sequence). The CDR3 DNA sequence: TGTGCCTTGTGGGAGGGTTATTATAAGAAACTCTTT. This encodes CALWEGYYKKLF.

This clone was observed a handful of times. With a much larger clone just one base away, this may be a read error. The genes are TRGV9 and TRGJ1 or TRGJ2. The CDR3 sequence is 12 residues long. Germline CDR1 and CDR2: GITISATS and ISYDGTV (reference sequence). V shed 1 base, J shed 10 bases, and the junction held 7 bases outside the gene matches. Here the CDR3 DNA reads TGTGCCTTGTGGGAGGTTGGTCACAAGAAACTCTTT. Its protein is CALWEVGHKKLF.

The genes are TRGV3 and TRGJ1 or TRGJ2. This CDR3 has 21 residues. The germline V gene has CDR1 VTNTFY and CDR2 YDVSTARD (reference sequence). Trimming took 0 bases from V and 16 from J; bases not matched to a gene: 39. CDR3 coding DNA: TGTGCCACCTGGGACAGGCCTGAGAGGTCCAAAATTTCTGGGTCCTATTATAAGACCCTCTTT. It yields the protein CATWDRPERSKISGSYYKTLF.

About this clone itself: A much larger clone lies one base from this, so it may be a read error. Other DNA sequences from this sample encode an identical CDR3 as well. The chain combines TRGV9 with TRGJ1 or TRGJ2. There are 16 residues in the CDR3. Germline assignment: CDR1 GITISATS and CDR2 ISYDGTV (reference sequence). J lost 7 bases, V lost 0 bases, and 15 bases had no gene match. The DNA of the CDR3 is TGTGCCTTGTGGGAGGTGCAGAATACTCTTCACTATAAGAAACTCTTT. Amino acid sequence: CALWEVQNTLHYKKLF.

This clone is large in the sample. Other nucleotide sequences from this sample produce the same CDR3. This chain joins TRGV4 and TRGJ1 or TRGJ2. V lost 9 bases to trimming and J lost 3 bases; unmatched junction nucleotides: 5. Germline-derived CDR1 and CDR2 are EGSTGY and YDSYTSSV. The length of the CDR3 is 11 residues. The CDR3 sequence: CATPFYYKKLF. DNA of the CDR3: TGTGCCACCCCGTTTTATTATAAGAAACTCTTT.

This clone appeared a few times. The same CDR3 arises from other DNA sequences in this sample as well. The V and J genes are TRGV9 and TRGJP. This CDR3 is built from 17 residues. Germline V CDR1 and CDR2: GITISATS, ISYDGTV (reference sequence). J lost 7 bases, V lost 3 bases, and 9 bases had no gene match. For the CDR3, the DNA is TGTGCCTTGTGGGAGTCCGATAAGGAGTTGGGCAAAAAAATCAAGGTATTT. Translating it yields CALWESDKELGKKIKVF.

Note on this clone: The junction differs from germline at one of its ends, possibly a read error. The V gene is TRGV4, the J gene TRGJ1 or TRGJ2. Germline-derived CDR1 and CDR2 are EGSTGY and YDSYTSSV. This CDR3 has 16 residues. CDR3 residues: CAAWDGPEHYYYKKLF. For the CDR3, the DNA is TGTGCCGCCTGGGATGGCCCCGAACATTATTATTATAAGAAACTCTTT.

In regard to this clone: Since a much larger clone is just one base distant, this may be a read error. The CDR3: CALWEPRELGKKIKVF. DNA of the CDR3: TGTGCCTTGTGGGAGCCACGAGAGTTGGGCAAAAAAATCAAGGTATTT. This sequence joins TRGV9 and TRGJP. The V gene end was trimmed by 3 bases and the J gene end by 6 bases; junction bases not matched to a gene: 5. CDR3 length: 16 residues. Per germline, CDR1 GITISATS and CDR2 ISYDGTV (reference sequence).

This clone is judged large. This rearrangement joins TRGV5 to TRGJ1 or TRGJ2. CDR1 is VINAFY, CDR2 YDVSNSKD, per germline. This CDR3 has 13 residues. V gave up 0 bases and J gave up 9 bases; unmatched junction bases: 8. The CDR3 nucleotides read TGTGCCACCTGGGACAGGCTGAGTAGTAAGAAACTCTTT. Translated, it gives CATWDRLSSKKLF.

Within the sample, this clone is large (0.1 to 1%). The chain combines TRGV9 with TRGJ1 or TRGJ2. CDR1 and CDR2 from the germline V gene are GITISATS and ISYDGTV (reference sequence). The CDR3 loop spans 13 amino acids. Trimming removed 4 bases from V and 4 bases from J; junction bases left unmatched: 7. This chain's CDR3 is CALWEEGYYKKLF. The CDR3 DNA reads as TGTGCCTTGTGGGAAGAGGGGTATTATAAGAAACTCTTT.

As regards this clone: This may be a read error, as it is one base from a much larger clone. This chain uses TRGV3 with TRGJP2. The CDR3 extends over 15 amino acids. From germline, CDR1 is VTNTFY and CDR2 YDVSTARD (reference sequence). CDR3 amino acids: CATWDRRGRNWTKTF. DNA of the CDR3: TGTGCCACCTGGGACAGGCGAGGAAGGAATTGGACCAAGACGTTT.

To note about this clone: Given a far larger clone just one base away, this is likely a sequencing read error. This sample also contains other DNA sequences that code for the same CDR3. This rearrangement joins TRGV5 to TRGJP1. Germline values: CDR1 VINAFY, CDR2 YDVSNSKD. The junction had 9 bases not matched to a gene; V was cut back by 0 bases and J by 8 bases. This CDR3 contains 15 residues. The CDR3 DNA follows: TGTGCCACCTGGGACAGGCAGGGGGGGGGTTGGTTCAAGATATTT. Its protein product is CATWDRQGGGWFKIF.

This clone qualifies as large (0.1 to 1%). The chain links TRGV3 to TRGJ1 or TRGJ2. This CDR3 comprises 13 residues. CDR1 and CDR2 (germline): VTNTFY, YDVSTARD (reference sequence). V was clipped by 5 bases and J by 3 bases; unmatched bases: 7. CDR3 nucleotides: TGTGCCACCTGGGTTGGGGCTTATTATAAGAAACTCTTT. Amino acids: CATWVGAYYKKLF.

By share, this clone counts as large. The CDR3 spells CATWDDSSDWIKTF. The CDR3 nucleotides read TGTGCCACCTGGGATGATAGTAGTGATTGGATCAAGACGTTT. The rearrangement uses TRGV8 and TRGJP2. The CDR3 runs 14 residues. With 3 bases clipped from V and 0 bases from J, the junction kept 1 base outside the gene matches. CDR1 is VENAVY, CDR2 YDSYNSRV, per germline.

This clone was detected only a few times. A clone one base away is much larger, so this may be a read error. The chain uses TRGV2 and TRGJ1 or TRGJ2. This CDR3 contains 14 residues. Germline V CDR1 and CDR2: EGSNGY, YDSYNSKV. The CDR3 spells CATRDASLNYKKLF. The CDR3 nucleotides read TGTGCCACCCGGGACGCCTCACTCAATTATAAGAAACTCTTT.

This clone is large within its sample. The chain employs TRGV9 and TRGJP. The CDR3 consists of 17 residues. The V gene end was trimmed by 1 base and the J gene end by 5 bases; junction bases not matched to a gene: 5. The V gene's germline CDR1 is GITISATS and CDR2 ISYDGTV (reference sequence). The DNA for the CDR3 is TGTGCCTTGTGGGAGGTTCGGAAAGAGTTGGGCAAAAAAATCAAGGTATTT. It encodes CALWEVRKELGKKIKVF.

This clone has only a few counts. Since a much larger clone is just one base distant, this may be a read error. The chain joins TRGV2 to TRGJP2. Germline V gives CDR1 EGSNGY, CDR2 YDSYNSKV. This CDR3 has 12 amino acids. CDR3 sequence (DNA): TGTGCCACCTGGAGTAGTGATTGGGTCAAGACGTTT. This gives the protein CATWSSDWVKTF.

A note on this clone: A single base is all that separates this from a far larger clone, so a read error is likely. This same CDR3 is encoded by further DNA sequences in the sample. This chain links TRGV9 with TRGJ1 or TRGJ2. Trimming cost V 1 base and J 3 bases; bases outside gene matches: 3. Germline V lookup: CDR1 GITISATS, CDR2 ISYDGTV (reference sequence). The CDR3 length is 13 residues. The CDR3 sequence is CALWEVLYYKKLF. The DNA for the CDR3 is TGTGCCTTGTGGGAGGTCCTTTATTATAAGAAACTCTTT.

With regard to this clone: A read error may be the cause here, since a much bigger clone is one base away. This rearrangement joins TRGV4 to TRGJ1 or TRGJ2. There are 15 residues in the CDR3. The germline V gene encodes CDR1 EGSTGY and CDR2 YDSYTSSV. CDR3: CASWDSSCQYYKKLF. The CDR3 DNA reads as TGTGCCTCCTGGGATAGCTCATGTCAGTATTATAAGAAACTCTTT.

By frequency in the sample, this clone is large (0.1 to 1%). This rearrangement joins TRGV2 to TRGJ1 or TRGJ2. This CDR3 spans 11 amino acids. The germline V gene encodes CDR1 EGSNGY and CDR2 YDSYNSKV. V gave up 3 bases and J gave up 8 bases; unmatched junction bases: 4. Here the CDR3 reads CATWDTNKKLF. DNA of the CDR3: TGTGCCACCTGGGACACCAATAAGAAACTCTTT.

Details on this clone: Since a much larger clone is just one base distant, this may be a read error. CDR3 in amino acids: CATWENLFDVKKLF. CDR3 in DNA: TGTGCCACCTGGGAGAACTTATTCGACGTTAAGAAACTCTTT. The gene calls are TRGV4 and TRGJ1 or TRGJ2. The CDR3 contains 14 residues. Germline-derived CDR1 and CDR2 are EGSTGY and YDSYTSSV. The ends lost 4 bases at V and 9 bases at J; junction bases unmatched: 15.

With respect to this clone: A single base separates this from a much larger clone, so it may be a read error. Within the sample, other DNA sequences also encode this same CDR3. The chain employs TRGV3 and TRGJP2. Germline-derived CDR1 and CDR2 are VTNTFY and YDVSTARD (reference sequence). There are 17 residues in the CDR3. Losses at the gene ends were 2 bases for V and 0 bases for J; bases not matched to a gene: 9. In DNA, the CDR3 is TGTGCCACCTGGGACAATCCAGTATATAGTAGTGATTGGATCAAGACGTTT. Translation gives CATWDNPVYSSDWIKTF.

Remarks on this clone: A single base is all that separates this from a far larger clone, so a read error is likely. The chain combines TRGV9 with TRGJP. The CDR3 runs to 16 residues. Germline assignment: CDR1 GITISATS and CDR2 ISYDGTV (reference sequence). The DNA for the CDR3 is TGTGCCTTGTGGGACCTGCAAGAGTTGGGCAAAAAAATCGAGGTATTT. The encoded protein is CALWDLQELGKKIEVF.